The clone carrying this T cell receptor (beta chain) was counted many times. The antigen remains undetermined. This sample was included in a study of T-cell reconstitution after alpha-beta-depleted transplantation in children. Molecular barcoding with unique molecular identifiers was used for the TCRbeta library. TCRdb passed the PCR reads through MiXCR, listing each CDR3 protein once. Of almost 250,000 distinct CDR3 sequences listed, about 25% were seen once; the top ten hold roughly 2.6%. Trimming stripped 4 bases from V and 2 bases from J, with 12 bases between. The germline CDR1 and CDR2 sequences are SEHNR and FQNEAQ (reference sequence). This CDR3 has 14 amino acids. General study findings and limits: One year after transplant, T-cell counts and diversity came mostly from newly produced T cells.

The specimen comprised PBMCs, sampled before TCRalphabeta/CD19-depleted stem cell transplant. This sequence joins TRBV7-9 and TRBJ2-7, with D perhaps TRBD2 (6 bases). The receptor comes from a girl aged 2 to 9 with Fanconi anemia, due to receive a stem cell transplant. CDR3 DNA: TGTGCCAGCAGCTCTTATGGGGGGACCTACGAGCAGTACTTC. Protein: CASSSYGGTYEQYF.